The clone carrying this TCR beta chain was seen only a few times. The data originate from a study of early T cells in non-severe SARS-CoV-2 infection. Attachment of unique molecular identifiers to individual cDNA molecules was performed. TCRdb ran MiXCR on the 5' RACE reads and lists one entry per CDR3 protein. Of more than 50,000 distinct CDR3 sequences in the sample, 10% to 15% were seen once. The CDR3 has 17 residues. V lost 0 bases and J lost 5, with 14 bases in between. Germline V gene data show CDR1 as LGHDT and CDR2 as YNNKEL (reference sequence). The source of this sequence is an adult who was a healthcare worker with PCR-confirmed SARS-CoV-2 infection or an uninfected control (not recorded which). Material for sequencing was whole blood. The J gene is TRBJ1-6, the V gene TRBV3-1; D gene unclear. CDR3 sequence: CASSQDLPGRDNSPLHF. CDR3 DNA: TGTGCCAGCAGCCAAGATCTTCCCGGGAGGGATAATTCACCCCTCCACTTT. Combining the CDR3 with reference TRBV3-1 and TRBJ1-6 gives the whole variable domain DTAVSQTPKYLVTQMGNDKSIKCEQNLGHDTMYWYKQDSKKFLKIMFSYNNKELIINETVPNRFSPKSPDKAHLNLHINSLELGDSAVYFCASSQDLPGRDNSPLHFGNGTRLTVT.